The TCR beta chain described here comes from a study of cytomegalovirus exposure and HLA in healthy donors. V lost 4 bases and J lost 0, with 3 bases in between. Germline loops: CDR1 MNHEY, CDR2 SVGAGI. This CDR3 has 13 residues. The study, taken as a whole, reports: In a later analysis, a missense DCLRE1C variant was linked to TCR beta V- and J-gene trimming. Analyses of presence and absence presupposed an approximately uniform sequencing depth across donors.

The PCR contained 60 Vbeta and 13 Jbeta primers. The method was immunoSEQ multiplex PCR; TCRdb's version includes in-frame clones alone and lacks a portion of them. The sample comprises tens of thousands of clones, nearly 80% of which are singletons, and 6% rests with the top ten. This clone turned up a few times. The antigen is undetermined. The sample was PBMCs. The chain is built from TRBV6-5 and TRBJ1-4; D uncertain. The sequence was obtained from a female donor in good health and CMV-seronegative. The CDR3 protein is CASSSSTNEKLFF. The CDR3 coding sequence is TGTGCCAGCAGTTCCTCAACTAATGAAAAACTGTTTTTT.